The 26 T cell receptor beta chains reported below all come from one sample, sequenced in a study of cytomegalovirus exposure and HLA in healthy donors (dated by TCRdb to the late 2010s). Library generation was performed with the immunoSEQ multiplex PCR assay. A mixture of 60 forward primers for TCR Vbeta segments and 13 reverse primers for TCR Jbeta segments was used in the multiplex PCR. The immuneACCESS repertoire file appears here via TCRdb, limited to in-frame rearrangements. These files lack a portion of the clones; in checked studies, under half of the deficit traces to unresolved V genes, and the cause of the others is not known. The sample records 100,000 to 150,000 clones, approximately 80% of which are singletons. In total, the top ten clones hold 4.2% of the sample. What was sequenced was PBMCs. The receptors here all came from a male donor in good health and CMV-seropositive.

This clone was found a few times. This same CDR3 is encoded by further DNA sequences in the sample. The chain couples TRBV15 to TRBJ1-2, with D perhaps matching TRBD1 (5 bases). The CDR3 consists of 13 residues. Germline CDR1 and CDR2: LNHNV and YYDKDF (reference sequence). V was clipped by 0 bases and J by 8 bases, with 10 bases between them. The CDR3 is CATSRDRVGGYTF. The CDR3 nucleotides read TGTGCCACCAGCAGAGACAGGGTGGGAGGCTACACCTTC.

The CDR3 DNA follows: TGTGCCAGCAGCTTAGACGGGAGGGCCGACACAGATACGCAGTATTTT. Its protein product is CASSLDGRADTDTQYF. V usage is TRBV11-2 and J usage is TRBJ2-3, with 8 bases matching TRBD2. The CDR3 sequence is 16 residues long. V gave up 0 bases and J gave up 2 bases; unmatched junction bases: 4. Germline loops: CDR1 SGHAT, CDR2 FQNNGV.

The chain links TRBV13 to TRBJ2-6; 8 bases map to TRBD2. Germline assignment: CDR1 PRHDT and CDR2 FYEKMQ (reference sequence). The CDR3 loop spans 17 amino acids. Trimming removed 4 bases from V and 4 bases from J; junction bases left unmatched: 9. The CDR3: CASSSWTSPEGANVLTF. CDR3 in DNA: TGTGCCAGCAGCTCCTGGACTAGCCCGGAGGGGGCCAACGTCCTGACTTTC. Complete variable domain (other parts from reference TRBV13 and TRBJ2-6): AAGVIQSPRHLIKEKRETATLKCYPIPRHDTVYWYQQGPGQDPQFLISFYEKMQSDKGSIPDRFSAQQFSDYHSELNMSSLELGDSALYFCASSSWTSPEGANVLTFGAGSRLTVL.

The chain employs TRBV6-4 and TRBJ2-3; 8 positions agree with TRBD2. The CDR3 has 15 residues. V lost 0 bases to trimming and J lost 2 bases; unmatched junction nucleotides: 1. Germline loops: CDR1 MRHNA, CDR2 SNTAGT. The CDR3 DNA reads as TGTGCCAGCAGTGACTCCGGGGGGGCCACAGATACGCAGTATTTT. It codes for CASSDSGGATDTQYF.

The rearrangement links TRBV7-6 to TRBJ1-3; D is ambiguous. Germline CDR1 reads SGHVS; CDR2 reads FNYEAQ. Between the trimmed V and J ends, which lost 2 bases and 4 bases, there was a span of 18 bases. There are 17 residues in the CDR3. The CDR3 DNA sequence: TGTGCCAGCAGCTTATACCGGACCTCCCCGGGAGGAAACACCATATATTTT. This translates into CASSLYRTSPGGNTIYF. Full variable domain (remainder filled in from reference TRBV7-6 and TRBJ1-3): GAGVSQSPRYKVTKRGQDVALRCDPISGHVSLYWYRQALGQGPEFLTYFNYEAQQDKSGLPNDRFSAERPEGSISTLTIQRTEQRDSAMYRCASSLYRTSPGGNTIYFGEGSWLTVV.

This clone appeared a single time. This chain connects TRBV19 to TRBJ2-1; TRBD2 aligns across 13 bases. V gave up 9 bases and J gave up 7 bases; unmatched junction bases: 3. Germline V gene lookup returns CDR1 LNHDA and CDR2 SQIVND (reference sequence). The CDR3 is 13 amino acids. CDR3 sequence (DNA): TGTGCCAGCGGACTAGCGGGAGTGAATGAGCAGTTCTTC. Translated, it gives CASGLAGVNEQFF.

This chain links TRBV6-5 with TRBJ2-7, with 7 bases fitting TRBD1. Germline assignment: CDR1 MNHEY and CDR2 SVGAGI. V was pared by 5 bases and J by 4 bases, with 8 bases of the junction left unmatched. The CDR3 covers 14 residues. CDR3 in amino acids: CASSVRQGNYEQYF. CDR3 DNA sequence: TGTGCCAGCAGTGTACGACAGGGAAATTACGAGCAGTACTTC.

This sequence joins TRBV5-4 and TRBJ1-1; TRBD1 might be the D (6 bases). CDR1 is SGHNT, CDR2 YYREEE, per germline (reference sequence). V lost 3 bases to trimming and J lost 10 bases, with 16 bases between them. The CDR3 has 13 amino acids. CDR3 protein: CASSSGALGGAFF. The CDR3 region has the DNA TGTGCCAGCAGCTCTGGAGCTTTAGGGGGAGCTTTCTTT.

The chain uses TRBV5-1 and TRBJ2-7, with 10 bases that match TRBD2. V lost 0 bases and J lost 0; bases outside the gene matches: 9. This CDR3 is 18 amino acids long. CDR1 and CDR2 (germline): SGHRS, YFSETQ. The CDR3 spells CASSLGTSGTLLSYEQYF. The CDR3, as DNA: TGCGCCAGCAGCTTGGGAACTAGCGGGACCCTACTCTCCTACGAGCAGTACTTC.

The genes are TRBV5-1 and TRBJ1-5; D possibly corresponds to TRBD1 (6 bases). The V gene lost 4 bases and the J gene lost 10 bases, with 24 bases spanning the gap. CDR1 and CDR2 from the germline V gene are SGHRS and YFSETQ. The CDR3 loop spans 16 amino acids. The CDR3 region is CASSVRRGLPEDPQHF. The CDR3 bases are TGCGCCAGCAGCGTCCGCAGGGGCCTCCCGGAAGATCCCCAGCATTTT.

The table lists this clone with a count of one. J is TRBJ2-7 and V is TRBV6-6; the match to TRBD1 covers 7 bases. With 0 bases clipped from V and 3 bases from J, the junction kept 2 bases outside the gene matches. The CDR3 totals 14 residues. Germline loops: CDR1 MNHNY, CDR2 SVGAGI (reference sequence). CDR3 sequence reads: CASSYSGTDYEQYF. DNA of the CDR3: TGTGCCAGCAGTTACTCCGGGACAGACTACGAGCAGTACTTC.

The V call is TRBV9, the J call TRBJ1-2, with TRBD1 as a possible D gene (6 bases). The CDR3 spans 18 residues. V was shortened by 3 bases and J by 12 bases, with 33 bases between the two germline ends. CDR1 and CDR2 (germline): SGDLS, YYNGEE. CDR3 in amino acids: CASSERGGQSDPPLGHTF. As DNA, the CDR3 is TGTGCCAGCAGCGAGAGGGGGGGCCAGTCCGACCCCCCTTTGGGCCACACCTTC. Complete variable domain (other parts from reference TRBV9 and TRBJ1-2): DSGVTQTPKHLITATGQRVTLRCSPRSGDLSVYWYQQSLDQGLQFLIQYYNGEERAKGNILERFSAQQFPDLHSELNLSSLELGDSALYFCASSERGGQSDPPLGHTFGSGTRLTVV.

The chain has TRBV7-9 and TRBJ2-7, with 7 bases identical to TRBD1. V was clipped by 5 bases and J by 6 bases; unmatched bases: 7. Germline-derived CDR1 and CDR2 are SEHNR and FQNEAQ (reference sequence). This CDR3 region has 13 residues. CDR3 sequence (DNA): TGTGCCAGCAGCCGCGGGCAGGGGGTCGAGCAGTACTTC. Protein product: CASSRGQGVEQYF.

The chain recombines TRBV19 with TRBJ1-1; D is uncertain. V was cut by 6 bases and J by 2 bases, with 13 bases left in between. The V gene's germline CDR1 is LNHDA and CDR2 SQIVND (reference sequence). This CDR3 has 14 residues. The CDR3 DNA reads TGTGCCAGTAGCCGAGGGATTTTAAACACTGAAGCTTTCTTT. Its translation is CASSRGILNTEAFF.

This chain uses TRBV6-4 with TRBJ1-2; TRBD1 aligns across 10 bases. This CDR3 contains 13 residues. Germline loops: CDR1 MRHNA, CDR2 SNTAGT. V trimming: 0 bases; J trimming: 9 bases; junction bases outside the gene matches: 1. CDR3 region: CASSDSGQGSYTF. The CDR3 DNA follows: TGTGCCAGCAGTGACTCGGGACAGGGGAGCTACACCTTC.

This chain's CDR3 is CASSDSIEGGFRGYTF. DNA for the CDR3: TGTGCCAGCAGTGACTCGATCGAGGGCGGGTTTAGAGGCTACACCTTC. The chain carries TRBV6-4 and TRBJ1-2; no definite D call. The V gene lost 0 bases and the J gene lost 8 bases, with 19 bases spanning the gap. CDR1 is MRHNA, CDR2 SNTAGT, per germline. This CDR3 is built from 16 residues.

This chain uses TRBV19 with TRBJ2-2, with 9 positions matching TRBD1. V was pared by 3 bases and J by 5 bases, with 1 base of the junction left unmatched. The germline V gene has CDR1 LNHDA and CDR2 SQIVND (reference sequence). The CDR3 totals 14 residues. The CDR3 reads CASSMGQGTGELFF. DNA for the CDR3: TGTGCCAGTAGTATGGGACAGGGAACCGGGGAGCTGTTTTTT.

The chain combines TRBV6-1 with TRBJ1-5, with TRBD1 identical over 10 bases. The CDR3 is 15 amino acids. J was trimmed by 4 bases and V by 7 bases; bases with no gene match: 7. Germline lookup yields CDR1 MNHNS and CDR2 SASEGT. CDR3 sequence: CASNPGQGLNQPQHF. CDR3 coding DNA: TGTGCCAGCAACCCGGGACAGGGGCTGAATCAGCCCCAGCATTTT.

This clone has just a few counts. The chain joins TRBV28 to TRBJ2-7, with a weak D call TRBD2 (5 bases). V lost 6 bases and J lost 5, with 14 bases in between. CDR1 and CDR2 from the germline V gene are MDHEN and SYDVKM. The CDR3 loop spans 13 amino acids. As DNA, the CDR3 is TGTGCCAGCAGCCTCCCCCGAGGGAACGAGCAGTACTTC. Translation gives CASSLPRGNEQYF.

The V call is TRBV11-2, the J call TRBJ2-3; 7 bases map to TRBD2. Germline assignment: CDR1 SGHAT and CDR2 FQNNGV. The CDR3 length is 13 residues. V dropped 6 bases and J dropped 8; count of bases not matched to a gene: 8. CDR3 in DNA: TGTGCCAGCAGTTCTCACTGGGAGGGTACGCAGTATTTT. Its protein is CASSSHWEGTQYF.

The chain couples TRBV27 to TRBJ1-6, with TRBD1 identical over 9 bases. After removal of 5 bases from V and 10 bases from J, the junction contained 12 bases not matched to a gene. CDR3 length equals 16 residues. CDR1 and CDR2 from the germline V gene are MNHEY and SMNVEV (reference sequence). CDR3 sequence (DNA): TGTGCCAGCAGTAGGCTACGGACAGGGGAGGCATCACCCCTCCACTTT. Encoded protein: CASSRLRTGEASPLHF.

As DNA, the CDR3 is TGTGCCAGCAGGCCTAGCGGGGGGAGGTACGAGCAGTACTTC. Amino acid sequence: CASRPSGGRYEQYF. This sequence joins TRBV27 and TRBJ2-7; 11 bases fit TRBD2. The V and J ends lost 6 bases and 4 bases, in that order; junction bases with no gene match: 5. CDR3 length: 14 amino acids. Germline V gene data show CDR1 as MNHEY and CDR2 as SMNVEV (reference sequence).

The J gene is TRBJ2-7, the V gene TRBV5-1; no reliable D call. The CDR3 has 12 residues. The germline V gene encodes CDR1 SGHRS and CDR2 YFSETQ. Trimming cost V 4 bases and J 3 bases, with 8 bases left between them. CDR3 protein: CASSGTFYEQYF. The CDR3, as DNA: TGCGCCAGCAGCGGCACCTTCTACGAGCAGTACTTC.

The genes are TRBV2 and TRBJ1-1; TRBD1 is a possible D gene (6 bases). The CDR3 has 12 amino acids. Germline V gives CDR1 SNHLY, CDR2 FYNNEI. Trimming removed 6 bases from V and 9 bases from J, with 14 bases in between. The chain's CDR3 is CASSFGQWQAFF. DNA of the CDR3: TGTGCCAGCAGCTTTGGACAGTGGCAAGCTTTCTTT.

This chain links TRBV28 with TRBJ1-1; TRBD1 might be the D (5 bases). This CDR3 has 14 amino acids. V shed 4 bases and J shed 1 base, with 10 bases lying between them. The germline V gene encodes CDR1 MDHEN and CDR2 SYDVKM. In DNA form, the CDR3 reads TGTGCCAGCAGTTCTGACGGACAGAACACTGAAGCTTTCTTT. This encodes CASSSDGQNTEAFF. Looking up the rest from reference TRBV28 and TRBJ1-1 gives the full variable domain: DVKVTQSSRYLVKRTGEKVFLECVQDMDHENMFWYRQDPGLGLRLIYFSYDVKMKEKGDIPEGYSVSREKKERFSLILESASTNQTSMYLCASSSDGQNTEAFFGQGTRLTVV.

Points on this clone: Germline is not matched at one junction end, which may reflect a read error. The rearrangement links TRBV28 to TRBJ2-4; tentative D call: TRBD1 (7 bases). This CDR3 is built from 16 residues. Germline CDR1 and CDR2: MDHEN and SYDVKM. The CDR3 DNA is TGTGCCAGCAGTTTACCCAGGGGGGTAGCCAAAAACAGTCAGTACTTC. Protein product: CASSLPRGVAKNSQYF.